This note documents a single T cell receptor (beta chain) sequence. Antigen unknown. The sample is drawn from a study of shared clonotypes between healthy human individuals. Study background: The study used three CD4 naive, three CD4 memory, two CD8 naive and one CD8 memory plate per donor.

Study-wide results and caveats: There were few donors, and this limited the genetic and exposure-history diversity represented. Of the naive CD4 clonotypes, roughly 5% were shared across several donors.

CD8 cells regarded as naive lacked CD45RO, were positively chosen for CCR7, and omitted terminally differentiated effector memory CD45RA+ cells. The healthy adult donors were HIV-negative and reported no recent acute infections or vaccinations. Some clones are missing from TCRdb's copy, which holds only in-frame ones; the method was immunoSEQ multiplex PCR. The sample yields over 750,000 clones, about 96% seen once. This CDR3 has 16 amino acids. The V end lost 5 bases, the J end lost 2 bases, and 17 bases lay between the germline ends. Germline V gene sequence: CDR1 SGHAT, CDR2 FQNNGV. The rearrangement links TRBV11-2 to TRBJ2-3, with D perhaps TRBD1 (6 bases). What was sequenced was naive CD8+ T cells sorted from blood. The TCR was taken from a man between 25 and 39 years old in good health. The CDR3: CASSQGPWGLTDTQYF. DNA for the CDR3: TGTGCCAGCAGCCAGGGACCTTGGGGGCTCACAGATACGCAGTATTTT.